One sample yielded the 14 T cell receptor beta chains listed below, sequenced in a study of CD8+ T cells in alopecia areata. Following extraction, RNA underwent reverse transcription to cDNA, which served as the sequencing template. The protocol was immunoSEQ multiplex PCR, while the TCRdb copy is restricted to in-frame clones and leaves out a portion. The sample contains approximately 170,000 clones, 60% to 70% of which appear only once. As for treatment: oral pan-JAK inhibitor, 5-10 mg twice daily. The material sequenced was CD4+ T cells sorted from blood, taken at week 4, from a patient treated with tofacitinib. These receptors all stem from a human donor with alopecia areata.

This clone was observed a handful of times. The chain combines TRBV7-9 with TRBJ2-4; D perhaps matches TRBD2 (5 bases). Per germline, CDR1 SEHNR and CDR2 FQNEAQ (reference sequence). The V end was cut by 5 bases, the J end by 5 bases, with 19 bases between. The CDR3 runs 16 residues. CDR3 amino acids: CASSHDKLGSENIQYF. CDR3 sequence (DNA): TGTGCCAGCAGCCATGACAAGTTGGGGAGTGAAAACATTCAGTACTTC.

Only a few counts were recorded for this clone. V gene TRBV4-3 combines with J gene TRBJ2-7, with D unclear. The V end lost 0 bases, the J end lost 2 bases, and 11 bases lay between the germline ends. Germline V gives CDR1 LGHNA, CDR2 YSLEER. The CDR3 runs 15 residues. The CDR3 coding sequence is TGCGCCAGCAGCCAAGATTATGAGATGCCCTACGAGCAGTACTTC. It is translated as CASSQDYEMPYEQYF.

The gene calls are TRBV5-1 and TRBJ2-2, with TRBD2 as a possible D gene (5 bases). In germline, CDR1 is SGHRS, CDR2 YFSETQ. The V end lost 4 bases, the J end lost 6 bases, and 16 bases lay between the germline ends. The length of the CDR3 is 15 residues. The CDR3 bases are TGCGCCAGCAGCCGCGGGCCATTAGACCCCGGGGAGCTGTTTTTT. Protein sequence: CASSRGPLDPGELFF. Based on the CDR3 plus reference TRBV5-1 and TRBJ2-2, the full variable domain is KAGVTQTPRYLIKTRGQQVTLSCSPISGHRSVSWYQQTPGQGLQFLFEYFSETQRNKGNFPGRFSGRQFSNSRSEMNVSTLELGDSALYLCASSRGPLDPGELFFGEGSRLTVL.

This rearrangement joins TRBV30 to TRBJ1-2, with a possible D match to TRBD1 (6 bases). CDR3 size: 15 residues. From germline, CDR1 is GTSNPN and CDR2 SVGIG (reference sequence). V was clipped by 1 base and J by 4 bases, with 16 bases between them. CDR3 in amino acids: CAWSDPRTVPYGYTF. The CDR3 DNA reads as TGTGCCTGGAGTGACCCTCGGACAGTTCCCTATGGCTACACCTTC.

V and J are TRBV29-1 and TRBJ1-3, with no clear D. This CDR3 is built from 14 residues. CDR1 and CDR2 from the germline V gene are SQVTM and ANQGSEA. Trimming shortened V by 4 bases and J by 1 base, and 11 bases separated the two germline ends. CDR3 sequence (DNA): TGCAGCGTTGTTACAGACAATTCTGGAAACACCATATATTTT. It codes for CSVVTDNSGNTIYF.

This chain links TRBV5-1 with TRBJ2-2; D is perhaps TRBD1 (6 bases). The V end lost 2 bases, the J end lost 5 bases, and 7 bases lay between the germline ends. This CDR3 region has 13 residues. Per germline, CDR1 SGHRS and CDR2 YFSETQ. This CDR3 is CASSFQGTGELFF. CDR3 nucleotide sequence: TGCGCCAGCAGCTTTCAGGGGACCGGGGAGCTGTTTTTT.

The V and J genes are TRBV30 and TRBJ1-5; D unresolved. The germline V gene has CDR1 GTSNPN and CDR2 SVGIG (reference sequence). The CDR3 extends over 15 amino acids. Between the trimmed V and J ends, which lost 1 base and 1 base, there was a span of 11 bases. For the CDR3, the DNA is TGTGCCTGGAGTGGGAGAGGAGCGAGCAATCAGCCCCAGCATTTT. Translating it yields CAWSGRGASNQPQHF.

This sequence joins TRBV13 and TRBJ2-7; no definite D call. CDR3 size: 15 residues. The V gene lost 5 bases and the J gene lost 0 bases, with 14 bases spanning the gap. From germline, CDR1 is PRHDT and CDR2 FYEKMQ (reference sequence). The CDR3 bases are TGTGCCAGCAGCGCCTCAAGTAACCCCTCCTACGAGCAGTACTTC. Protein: CASSASSNPSYEQYF.

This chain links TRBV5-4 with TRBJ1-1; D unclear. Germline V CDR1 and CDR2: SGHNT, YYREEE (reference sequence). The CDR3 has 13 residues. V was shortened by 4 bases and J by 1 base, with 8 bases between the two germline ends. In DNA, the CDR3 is TGTGCCAGCAGCGATAACAGGAACACTGAAGCTTTCTTT. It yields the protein CASSDNRNTEAFF.

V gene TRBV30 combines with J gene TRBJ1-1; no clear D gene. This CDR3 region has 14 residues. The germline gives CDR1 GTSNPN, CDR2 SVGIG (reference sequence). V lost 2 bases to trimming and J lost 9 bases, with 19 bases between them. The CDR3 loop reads CAWSSPSDGQQAFF. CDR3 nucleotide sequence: TGTGCCTGGAGTTCACCATCGGACGGCCAGCAAGCTTTCTTT.

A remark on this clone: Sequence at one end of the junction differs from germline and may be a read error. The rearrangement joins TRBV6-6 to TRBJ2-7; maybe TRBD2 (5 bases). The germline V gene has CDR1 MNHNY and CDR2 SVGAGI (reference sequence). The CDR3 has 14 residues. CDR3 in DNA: TGTGCCAGCCTACAACACGCGGGTCCCTACGCGCAGTACTTC. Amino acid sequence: CASLQHAGPYAQYF.

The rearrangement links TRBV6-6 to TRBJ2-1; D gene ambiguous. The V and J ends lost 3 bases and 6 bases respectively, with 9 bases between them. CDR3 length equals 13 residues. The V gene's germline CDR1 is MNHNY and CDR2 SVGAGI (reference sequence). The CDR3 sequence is CASSYSEVNEQFF. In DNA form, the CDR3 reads TGTGCCAGCAGTTATTCCGAGGTCAATGAGCAGTTCTTC.

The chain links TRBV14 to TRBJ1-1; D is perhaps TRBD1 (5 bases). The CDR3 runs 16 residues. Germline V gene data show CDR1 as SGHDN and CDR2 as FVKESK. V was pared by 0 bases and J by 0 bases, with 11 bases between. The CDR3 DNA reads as TGTGCCAGCAGCCAAGATTATGGGACCGTGAACACTGAAGCTTTCTTT. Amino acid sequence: CASSQDYGTVNTEAFF. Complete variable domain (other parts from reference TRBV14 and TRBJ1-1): EAGVTQFPSHSVIEKGQTVTLRCDPISGHDNLYWYRRVMGKEIKFLLHFVKESKQDESGMPNNRFLAERTGGTYSTLKVQPAELEDSGVYFCASSQDYGTVNTEAFFGQGTRLTVV.

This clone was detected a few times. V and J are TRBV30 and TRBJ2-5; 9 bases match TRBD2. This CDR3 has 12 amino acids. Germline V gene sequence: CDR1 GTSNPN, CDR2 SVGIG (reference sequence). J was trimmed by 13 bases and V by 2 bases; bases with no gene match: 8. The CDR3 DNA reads TGTGCCTGGAGTAGCGGGAGGTACCTCCGGTACTTC. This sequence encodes CAWSSGRYLRYF. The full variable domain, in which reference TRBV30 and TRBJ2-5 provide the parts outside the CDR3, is SQTIHQWPATLVQPVGSPLSLECTVEGTSNPNLYWYRQAAGRGLQLLFYSVGIGQISSEVPQNLSASRPQDRQFILSSKKLLLSDSGFYLCAWSSGRYLRYFGPGTRLLVL.